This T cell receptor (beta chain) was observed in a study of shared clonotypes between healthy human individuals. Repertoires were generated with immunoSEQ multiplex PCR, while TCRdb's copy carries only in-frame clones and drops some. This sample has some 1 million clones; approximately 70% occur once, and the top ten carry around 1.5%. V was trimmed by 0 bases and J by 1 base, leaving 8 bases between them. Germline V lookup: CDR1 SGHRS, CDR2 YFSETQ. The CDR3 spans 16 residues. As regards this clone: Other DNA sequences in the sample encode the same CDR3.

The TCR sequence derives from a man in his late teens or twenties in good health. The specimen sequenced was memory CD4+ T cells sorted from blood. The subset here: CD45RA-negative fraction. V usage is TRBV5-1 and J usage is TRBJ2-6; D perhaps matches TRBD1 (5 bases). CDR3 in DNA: TGCGCCAGCAGCTTGGAAGCAGGGTCTGGGGCCAACGTCCTGACTTTC. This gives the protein CASSLEAGSGANVLTF.